This T cell receptor (beta chain) was profiled in a study of T cells after somatic rescue of genetic block (TCRdb year 2020). Some background on the complete study: What the study looked at was long-term robustness, specifically in a T-cell system that came about through somatic rescue of a genetic block in T-cell development.

Libraries came from the immunoSEQ multiplex PCR assay. Drawn from immuneACCESS, this table holds only the in-frame rearrangements with V and J called that TCRdb kept. Clones are partly lost; checked studies trace under half to an unresolved V gene and leave the rest unexplained. The sample table contains roughly 7,000 clones; only one count was recorded for 70% to 90% of them. Approximately 24% of the sample rests with the top ten. Cut back by 4 bases and 7 bases, the V and J ends lie 13 bases apart. Sequences WNHNN (CDR1) and SYGVQD (CDR2) are obtained from the germline V gene (reference sequence). The CDR3 has 13 amino acids, counting the end cysteine and phenylalanine. The entry retains the CDR3 DNA only, 39 bases that are in frame from base 1. This clone was detected only a few times. Its antigen has not been determined. The input lacks base qualities; no much larger clone sits a single base away.

The TCR was taken from a boy younger than 18. The sample consisted of peripheral blood mononuclear cells (PBMCs). The sequence is built from TRBV10-1 and TRBJ1-2, with TRBD1 tentatively as D gene (5 bases match). The DNA is as follows: TGCGCCAGCAGTGTGGCGGGAAGGGGTGGCTACACCTTC. Protein translation: CASSVAGRGGYTF.